The 8 T cell receptor beta chains below come from one sample, sequenced in a study of post-analysis software for immune sequencing data. The antigens for these receptors are not known. General study findings and limits: The study found TRBV5-6, TRBV5-1 and TRBV20-1 among five or six TRBV segments more frequent in patients than controls.

Included in the TCR beta cDNA libraries were unique molecular identifiers. MiXCR, run by TCRdb on the PCR reads, gives a single entry per CDR3 protein. Here the sample spans about 190,000 distinct CDR3 sequences, 29% being singletons. Specimen: blood. These receptors were taken from a girl aged 2-17 years with multiple sclerosis.

As to this clonotype: A much larger clone lies a single base off, so this may be a read error. This chain links TRBV6-6 with TRBJ2-7, with a tentative D call TRBD1 (6 bases). CDR1 MNHNY and CDR2 SVGAGI come from the germline V gene (reference sequence). CDR3 length equals 14 residues. CDR3 DNA sequence: TGTGCCGGCAGTCCACAGGGAGTCTCCTACGAGCAGTACTTC. Protein sequence: CAGSPQGVSYEQYF.

Note on this clonotype: A much larger clone differs from this one at a single base, so this may be a read error. V gene TRBV3-1 combines with J gene TRBJ2-1; tentative D call: TRBD2 (6 bases). The CDR3 is made up of 15 amino acids. Trimming left V 3 bases short and J 9 bases short, with 18 bases between. Germline assignment: CDR1 LGHDT and CDR2 YNNKEL (reference sequence). Written as DNA, the CDR3 is TGTGCCAGCAGCCAGACCAACCGGGACTCCAGTGAGCAGTTCTTC. Its protein is CASSQTNRDSSEQFF.

This clonotype showed up many times. The V gene is TRBV5-1, the J gene TRBJ1-5; D not certain. The CDR3 consists of 12 residues. Germline values: CDR1 SGHRS, CDR2 YFSETQ. The ends were cut back, 5 bases at V and 6 bases at J, with 9 bases in the middle. This chain's CDR3 is CASSLSGQPQHF. The CDR3 DNA reads TGCGCCAGCAGTCTATCGGGTCAGCCCCAGCATTTT.

Ten or more counts support this clonotype. The rearrangement uses TRBV28 and TRBJ1-2; D gene unclear. Deletions cut 3 bases from V and 8 bases from J, with 7 bases between. The CDR3 covers 11 residues. Germline V gene data show CDR1 as MDHEN and CDR2 as SYDVKM. The CDR3 here is CASSLTRGYTF. CDR3 sequence (DNA): TGTGCCAGCAGTTTGACAAGAGGCTACACCTTC.

This clonotype was seen only a few times. The V and J genes are TRBV7-2 and TRBJ1-4; D possibly corresponds to TRBD1 (6 bases). CDR1 and CDR2 from the germline V gene are SGHTA and FQGNSA. V lost 5 bases and J 8 bases, leaving 18 bases between the germline ends. This CDR3 spans 15 amino acids. CDR3 DNA: TGTGCCAGCAGCACACAGGGTCGGGTTGGCGAAAAACTGTTTTTT. As protein: CASSTQGRVGEKLFF.

This clonotype has more than one count but fewer than ten. This rearrangement joins TRBV2 to TRBJ2-3, with 10 nucleotides matching TRBD1. Germline V lookup: CDR1 SNHLY, CDR2 FYNNEI. The CDR3 is 16 residues long. J gave up 8 bases and V 2 bases, and 10 bases lay outside the gene matches. CDR3 loop: CASSETTGGRRGTQYF. The CDR3 DNA reads as TGTGCCAGCAGTGAAACGACAGGGGGCCGCCGCGGTACGCAGTATTTT.

This clonotype was detected many times. The chain employs TRBV12-3 or TRBV12-4 and TRBJ1-5; 7 nucleotides align to TRBD1. This CDR3 is built from 12 residues. J gave up 11 bases and V 6 bases, and 7 bases lay outside the gene matches. CDR3 region: CASRPYRGAQHF. DNA of the CDR3: TGTGCCAGCAGACCATACAGGGGTGCCCAGCATTTT.

Only a few counts were recorded for this clonotype. This chain links TRBV5-1 with TRBJ2-1, with D maybe TRBD2 (6 bases). The length of the CDR3 is 13 residues. The ends were cut back, 3 bases at V and 6 bases at J, with 10 bases in the middle. CDR1 is SGHRS, CDR2 YFSETQ, per germline. This chain's CDR3 is CASSWGVGNEQFF. The CDR3 nucleotides read TGCGCCAGCAGCTGGGGGGTCGGCAATGAGCAGTTCTTC.